This T cell receptor beta chain was retrieved from a study of Tregs in tolerant kidney transplant recipients. Only in-frame clones appear in the TCRdb table, and some are missing; sequencing was by immunoSEQ multiplex PCR. Among about 64,000 clones listed, approximately 98% were seen once. The germline V gene has CDR1 MNHEY and CDR2 SMNVEV (reference sequence). The CDR3 length is 14 residues. With 0 bases clipped from V and 9 bases from J, the junction kept 5 bases outside the gene matches. The specimen was Tregs from blood, collected before the transplant. The clonotype originates from a human donor who received a combined kidney and bone marrow transplant. This chain connects TRBV27 to TRBJ2-3; 8 nucleotides agree with TRBD1. For the CDR3, the DNA is TGTGCCAGCAGTTTATCGACGGACAGGGCCACGCAGTATTTT. This sequence encodes CASSLSTDRATQYF.